The 27 T cell receptor beta chains presented below share a single source sample, sequenced in a study of cytomegalovirus exposure and HLA in healthy donors. Method: immunoSEQ multiplex PCR; TCRdb's copy keeps in-frame clones and lacks some. The sample carries 110,000 or so clones, 70% to 90% recorded once. The sequenced sample was PBMCs. These receptor sequences come from a young woman in good health and CMV-seronegative.

The rearrangement uses TRBV5-1 and TRBJ2-7; 7 positions match TRBD2. Germline lookup yields CDR1 SGHRS and CDR2 YFSETQ. The CDR3 length is 16 residues. The J segment lost 3 bases and the V segment lost 4 bases, leaving 13 bases of the junction unmatched. The CDR3 reads CASSQNVGRGDYEQYF. CDR3 DNA sequence: TGCGCCAGCAGCCAGAACGTAGGGAGGGGCGACTACGAGCAGTACTTC.

The CDR3 loop reads CASSFGAGPYNEQFF. The DNA of the CDR3 is TGTGCCAGCAGCTTCGGAGCGGGCCCCTACAATGAGCAGTTCTTC. The V call is TRBV7-3, the J call TRBJ2-1; tentatively, D is TRBD2 (6 bases). The V gene's germline CDR1 is SGHTA and CDR2 FQGTGA. V was clipped by 3 bases and J by 2 bases, with 11 bases between them. This CDR3 region has 15 residues.

The chain joins TRBV19 to TRBJ1-6; D remains unclear. V was cut by 3 bases and J by 7 bases, with 13 bases left in between. The CDR3 spans 15 residues. Germline loops: CDR1 LNHDA, CDR2 SQIVND (reference sequence). The CDR3 sequence: CASSIGGELNSPLHF. The CDR3 coding sequence is TGTGCCAGTAGTATCGGCGGAGAGTTAAATTCACCCCTCCACTTT. The full variable domain, its missing parts supplied by reference TRBV19 and TRBJ1-6, is DGGITQSPKYLFRKEGQNVTLSCEQNLNHDAMYWYRQDPGQGLRLIYYSQIVNDFQKGDIAEGYSVSREKKESFPLTVTSAQKNPTAFYLCASSIGGELNSPLHFGNGTRLTVT.

The chain carries TRBV2 and TRBJ2-2, with D possibly TRBD2 on 5 matching bases. Germline loops: CDR1 SNHLY, CDR2 FYNNEI. CDR3 length: 15 residues. The germline V and J ends were trimmed by 4 bases and 4 bases, with 13 bases remaining between them. The CDR3 DNA reads TGTGCCAGCAGTGGGCTACTCGAGGGCACCGGGGAGCTGTTTTTT. Encoded protein: CASSGLLEGTGELFF.

The V call is TRBV5-8, the J call TRBJ2-7; TRBD1 aligns across 7 bases. Losses at the gene ends were 1 base for V and 6 bases for J; bases not matched to a gene: 4. Per the germline V gene, CDR1 is SGHTS and CDR2 is YDEGEE. The CDR3 has 13 amino acids. The CDR3 is CASSLQGVSEQYF. The CDR3 DNA reads TGTGCCAGCAGCTTGCAGGGGGTTAGCGAGCAGTACTTC.

The chain carries TRBV4-1 and TRBJ1-1, with D uncertain. Trimming shortened V by 6 bases and J by 8 bases, and 19 bases separated the two germline ends. CDR1 and CDR2 from the germline V gene are MGHRA and YSYEKL. CDR3 length equals 14 residues. CDR3 DNA sequence: TGCGCCAGCAGGCCAACTTCCTCCTACCAAGAAGCTTTCTTT. Its translation: CASRPTSSYQEAFF.

The chain couples TRBV27 to TRBJ2-7; 7 bases are a match to TRBD2. The CDR3 spans 15 residues. Trimming took 3 bases from V and 0 from J; bases not matched to a gene: 5. Germline lookup yields CDR1 MNHEY and CDR2 SMNVEV (reference sequence). CDR3 residues: CASSFVLADSYEQYF. CDR3 nucleotides: TGTGCCAGCAGTTTTGTTCTAGCGGACTCCTACGAGCAGTACTTC.

This clone is a singleton in its sample. The rearrangement uses TRBV10-3 and TRBJ1-2; D gene uncertain. The CDR3 covers 15 residues. The ends were cut back, 6 bases at V and 6 bases at J, with 20 bases in the middle. CDR1 and CDR2 (germline): ENHRY, SYGVKD. The CDR3 nucleotides are TGTGCCATCAGGAGGGCCAGTTCAGGTGGGCATGGCTACACCTTC. Amino acid sequence: CAIRRASSGGHGYTF.

For the CDR3, the DNA is TGTGCCAGCAGTTACGGGGCGTACACTGAAGCTTTCTTT. Translating gives CASSYGAYTEAFF. This chain connects TRBV6-5 to TRBJ1-1; perhaps TRBD1 as D (5 bases). The CDR3 has 13 residues. Per the germline V gene, CDR1 is MNHEY and CDR2 is SVGAGI. The germline V and J ends were trimmed by 2 bases and 3 bases, with 7 bases remaining between them.

This chain links TRBV9 with TRBJ2-7; no definite D call. Trimming took 0 bases from V and 2 from J, leaving 18 bases between them. This CDR3 spans 17 amino acids. Germline V gene lookup returns CDR1 SGDLS and CDR2 YYNGEE. The CDR3 loop is CASSVGSGSADTYEQYF. As DNA, the CDR3 is TGTGCCAGCAGCGTAGGGTCCGGGTCCGCGGATACCTACGAGCAGTACTTC.

V usage is TRBV15 and J usage is TRBJ1-1, with D perhaps matching TRBD1 (6 bases). CDR3 size: 14 residues. The germline V and J ends were trimmed by 2 bases and 1 base, with 8 bases remaining between them. The germline V gene has CDR1 LNHNV and CDR2 YYDKDF (reference sequence). The CDR3 loop reads CATSRQTGNTEAFF. CDR3 in DNA: TGTGCCACCAGCAGACAGACAGGGAACACTGAAGCTTTCTTT. Combining the CDR3 with reference TRBV15 and TRBJ1-1 gives the whole variable domain DAMVIQNPRYQVTQFGKPVTLSCSQTLNHNVMYWYQQKSSQAPKLLFHYYDKDFNNEADTPDNFQSRRPNTSFCFLDIRSPGLGDTAMYLCATSRQTGNTEAFFGQGTRLTVV.

CDR3 sequence (DNA): TGTGCCAGCAGTTTCGGACAGGGGCTGCCCCAGCATTTT. Its protein product is CASSFGQGLPQHF. The chain has TRBV5-6 and TRBJ1-5, with 9 bases aligning to TRBD1. The CDR3 is made up of 13 amino acids. The ends lost 5 bases at V and 9 bases at J; junction bases unmatched: 6. The germline CDR1 and CDR2 sequences are SGHDT and YYEEEE. The full variable domain, completed using reference TRBV5-6 and TRBJ1-5, is DAGVTQSPTHLIKTRGQQVTLRCSPKSGHDTVSWYQQALGQGPQFIFQYYEEEERQRGNFPDRFSGHQFPNYSSELNVNALLLGDSALYLCASSFGQGLPQHFGDGTRLSIL.

In its sample, this clone was seen a few times. The CDR3 protein is CASSSPGMEGIQYF. The CDR3 DNA follows: TGTGCCAGCAGTTCCCCCGGGATGGAGGGCATTCAGTACTTC. The V gene is TRBV6-1, the J gene TRBJ2-4; D might be TRBD2 (6 bases). This CDR3 has 14 residues. The germline CDR1 and CDR2 sequences are MNHNS and SASEGT. V shed 5 bases and J shed 9 bases, with 17 bases lying between them.

DNA of the CDR3: TGTGCCAGCAGCCCGACTGACAGGGGGGTCAAAGAGACCCAGTACTTC. It codes for CASSPTDRGVKETQYF. The V call is TRBV5-6, the J call TRBJ2-5; TRBD1 matches 9 bases. Germline V CDR1 and CDR2: SGHDT, YYEEEE. CDR3 length: 16 amino acids. V lost 4 bases and J lost 3; bases outside the gene matches: 10.

The chain combines TRBV2 with TRBJ2-1, with 9 bases identical to TRBD1. Germline V gives CDR1 SNHLY, CDR2 FYNNEI. The CDR3 covers 14 residues. Trimming cost V 7 bases and J 4 bases; bases outside gene matches: 5. The CDR3 loop reads CASIGTGKYNEQFF. The CDR3 DNA reads TGTGCCAGCATTGGGACAGGGAAATACAATGAGCAGTTCTTC.

This sequence joins TRBV12-1 and TRBJ1-3; no DNA check was done on the table's D call, TRBD1. TRBV12-1 is described as a pseudogene. The CDR3 covers 14 residues. The CDR3 DNA reads TGTGCCAGCAGCCCGGACAGAGTCGGAAACACCATATATTTT. It codes for CASSPDRVGNTIYF.

V and J are TRBV27 and TRBJ1-5; no clear D gene. The CDR3 spans 14 residues. Looked up from germline, CDR1 is MNHEY and CDR2 is SMNVEV (reference sequence). V lost 7 bases and J lost 1, with 11 bases in between. CDR3 amino acids: CASKGVGSNQPQHF. CDR3 coding DNA: TGTGCCAGCAAAGGAGTCGGGAGCAATCAGCCCCAGCATTTT.

The chain joins TRBV4-2 to TRBJ2-2; a possible D gene is TRBD1 (6 bases). From germline, CDR1 is LGHNA and CDR2 YNFKEQ. This CDR3 contains 15 residues. With 4 bases removed from V and 3 bases from J, the gap between germline ends came to 12 bases. The CDR3 DNA reads as TGTGCCAGCAGCCTTGGGACATCACACACCGGGGAGCTGTTTTTT. Translating gives CASSLGTSHTGELFF.

In its sample, this clone was seen a few times. V gene TRBV28 combines with J gene TRBJ1-1; perhaps TRBD1 as D (5 bases). The V gene's germline CDR1 is MDHEN and CDR2 SYDVKM. The CDR3 is 14 amino acids. Trimming removed 2 bases from V and 1 base from J, with 8 bases in between. In nucleotides, the CDR3 is TGTGCCAGCAGTTTACAGGGCGGGAACACTGAAGCTTTCTTT. Encoded protein: CASSLQGGNTEAFF. The entire variable domain, with the rest obtained from reference TRBV28 and TRBJ1-1, is as follows: DVKVTQSSRYLVKRTGEKVFLECVQDMDHENMFWYRQDPGLGLRLIYFSYDVKMKEKGDIPEGYSVSREKKERFSLILESASTNQTSMYLCASSLQGGNTEAFFGQGTRLTVV.

This chain links TRBV13 with TRBJ2-3, with 8 bases matching TRBD1. From germline, CDR1 is PRHDT and CDR2 FYEKMQ (reference sequence). The V and J ends lost 5 bases and 4 bases, in that order; junction bases with no gene match: 8. CDR3 length: 15 amino acids. The CDR3 bases are TGTGCCAGCAGCCCACGGACAGGGTTGGCAGATACGCAGTATTTT. Translating gives CASSPRTGLADTQYF.

CDR3 nucleotide sequence: TGTGCCAGCAGGGAACCCGGGACAGGGGCCCGCACAGATACGCAGTATTTT. Encoded protein: CASREPGTGARTDTQYF. This chain connects TRBV6-1 to TRBJ2-3; the match to TRBD1 covers 10 bases. Germline V gives CDR1 MNHNS, CDR2 SASEGT. Losses at the gene ends were 6 bases for V and 1 base for J; bases not matched to a gene: 10. This CDR3 spans 17 amino acids.

The V and J genes are TRBV12-5 and TRBJ1-2; weak D call: TRBD1 (5 bases). This CDR3 has 15 residues. Per the germline V gene, CDR1 is LGHNT and CDR2 is FRNRAP. Trimming shortened V by 0 bases and J by 4 bases, and 12 bases separated the two germline ends. The CDR3 spells CASGLVMGPGYGYTF. The CDR3 DNA reads TGTGCTAGTGGTTTGGTAATGGGGCCGGGCTATGGCTACACCTTC.

The sample holds one count of this clone. This CDR3 reads CASSMLRGQGTYEQYF. CDR3 nucleotides: TGTGCCAGTAGTATGCTTCGGGGACAGGGGACGTACGAGCAGTACTTC. The V and J genes are TRBV19 and TRBJ2-7; 10 bases align to TRBD1. V trimming: 3 bases; J trimming: 4 bases; junction bases outside the gene matches: 9. CDR3 length: 16 amino acids. Germline V CDR1 and CDR2: LNHDA, SQIVND (reference sequence). The variable domain in full, with the rest retrieved from reference TRBV19 and TRBJ2-7, is DGGITQSPKYLFRKEGQNVTLSCEQNLNHDAMYWYRQDPGQGLRLIYYSQIVNDFQKGDIAEGYSVSREKKESFPLTVTSAQKNPTAFYLCASSMLRGQGTYEQYFGPGTRLTVT.

The CDR3 DNA reads TGTGCCAGCAGCTTAGATCGGGGACTTGAAGCTTTCTTT. This codes for CASSLDRGLEAFF. The chain is built from TRBV11-2 and TRBJ1-1, with D perhaps matching TRBD1 (5 bases). CDR1 and CDR2 from the germline V gene are SGHAT and FQNNGV. This CDR3 is built from 13 residues. V gave up 0 bases and J gave up 7 bases, with 9 bases separating them.

This clone was counted only a few times. V gene TRBV5-1 combines with J gene TRBJ2-5; TRBD2 agrees at 15 bases. CDR1 and CDR2 from the germline V gene are SGHRS and YFSETQ. The CDR3 extends over 17 amino acids. The trim removed 3 bases at V and 2 bases at J, leaving 5 bases unmatched. This CDR3 is CASSWGLAGGIQETQYF. DNA for the CDR3: TGCGCCAGCAGCTGGGGACTAGCGGGGGGCATTCAAGAGACCCAGTACTTC.

The chain is built from TRBV20-1 and TRBJ2-3; D gene uncertain. There are 11 residues in the CDR3. Per germline, CDR1 DFQATT and CDR2 SNEGSKA (reference sequence). V lost 8 bases and J lost 1, with 7 bases in between. The CDR3 is CSPPRTDTQYF. The CDR3 DNA is TGCAGTCCTCCCCGCACAGATACGCAGTATTTT.

The chain's CDR3 is CASSFGQATDTQYF. The CDR3 DNA reads as TGCGCCAGCAGCTTCGGACAGGCCACAGATACGCAGTATTTT. The J gene is TRBJ2-3, the V gene TRBV5-1, with 7 bases aligning to TRBD1. With V trimmed by 2 bases and J by 2 bases, 2 bases remained unmatched. The CDR3 has 14 residues. The germline CDR1 and CDR2 sequences are SGHRS and YFSETQ.